Listed below are T cell receptor beta chains from one sample, sequenced in a study of T cells expressing NK-cell markers. TCRdb reprocessed the 5' RACE reads, keeping one entry per CDR3 protein, no DNA. The specimen's table records 300,000 to 450,000 distinct CDR3 sequences. The source material was blood T cells: a sorted CD56 or NKG2C T cell subset, CD4+ or CD8+ T cells, or bulk PBMC T cells (not recorded which). The receptor source for this set is a man between 18 and 69 years old in good health. Both conserved end residues are part of each CDR3.

J | V | length | CDR3
TRBJ1-6 | TRBV2 | 15 | CASSDRGQTNSPLHF
TRBJ1-5 | TRBV2 | 20 | CASSEARWTGSAVSNQPQHF
TRBJ2-5 | TRBV5-6 | 15 | CASSRGRGFEETQYF
TRBJ1-1 | TRBV7-2 | 11 | CASSLYTQAFF
TRBJ1-1 | TRBV5-1 | 15 | CASSFIGDKNTEAFF
TRBJ2-5 | TRBV5-1 | 13 | CASSSGTQETQYF
TRBJ2-3 | TRBV5-4 | 17 | CASSLKRSGAPTDTQYF
TRBJ2-1 | TRBV5-1 | 16 | CASSFNYGTVNNEQFF
TRBJ2-1 | TRBV11-2 | 15 | CASSLVRGIYNEQFF
TRBJ2-1 | TRBV6-4 | 16 | CASSEGWGSSYNEQFF
TRBJ2-2 | TRBV5-5 | 15 | CASSLYGGLSGELFF
TRBJ2-1 | TRBV6-1 | 15 | CASSPVKRLRNEQFF
TRBJ2-2 | TRBV19 | 16 | CASSTGTHEGTGELFF
TRBJ1-2 | TRBV27 | 16 | CASKFWEDSQLYGYTF
TRBJ2-2 | TRBV12-3/TRBV12-4 | 13 | CASTRLNTGELFF
TRBJ2-2 | TRBV6-6 | 12 | CASRKDSGELFF
TRBJ1-6 | TRBV5-8 | 11 | CASSPRGALHF
TRBJ2-3 | TRBV20-1 | 15 | CSAHTGGGVTDTQYF
TRBJ2-5 | TRBV19 | 15 | CASRRYGGTQETQYF
TRBJ2-3 | TRBV5-6 | 15 | CASSLDKGWSDTQYF
TRBJ2-5 | TRBV5-1 | 14 | CASRVDTVVETQYF
TRBJ2-2 | TRBV20-1 | 18 | CSARDVAGAEQNTGELFF
TRBJ1-2 | TRBV12-3/TRBV12-4 | 14 | CASSLVADNFGYTF
TRBJ2-7 | TRBV14 | 17 | CASSPLGRGAKSYEQYF
TRBJ2-3 | TRBV7-3 | 14 | CASSRDISTDTQYF
TRBJ2-5 | TRBV7-8 | 14 | CASSPAGWKETQYF
TRBJ2-6 | TRBV4-2 | 17 | CASSQDLGTSGANVLTF
TRBJ2-3 | TRBV20-1 | 15 | CSARVGQGRSDTQYF
TRBJ2-7 | TRBV7-9 | 16 | CASSSRTGAGSYEQYF
TRBJ2-3 | TRBV18 | 15 | CASSPVAGGPDTQYF
TRBJ1-2 | TRBV29-1 | 15 | CSVARNPPLSYGYTF
TRBJ2-7 | TRBV27 | 15 | CASSSPRTGRDGQYF
TRBJ2-3 | TRBV2 | 14 | CASSEASIVVAQYF
TRBJ1-5 | TRBV7-9 | 17 | CASSFWTGGFSNQPQHF
TRBJ1-4 | TRBV2 | 12 | CASRGGGEKLFF
TRBJ2-2 | TRBV3-1 | 16 | CASSHLAGQNTGELFF
TRBJ2-4 | TRBV4-2 | 14 | CASSQGGAKNIQYF
TRBJ2-3 | TRBV3-1 | 15 | CASSLGTVITDTQYF
TRBJ2-1 | TRBV20-1 | 14 | CSASTGTAYNEQFF
TRBJ1-1 | TRBV6-6 | 12 | CASMTANTEAFF
TRBJ2-3 | TRBV7-3 | 15 | CASSPRTSGTDTQYF
TRBJ2-5 | TRBV28 | 11 | CASKVQETQYF
TRBJ2-2 | TRBV12-3/TRBV12-4 | 13 | CATQSDRTGELFF
TRBJ1-2 | TRBV25-1 | 13 | CASQKTGVRGYTF
TRBJ2-1 | TRBV12-3/TRBV12-4 | 14 | CASSKGVRTNEQFF
TRBJ1-4 | TRBV5-1 | 15 | CASSLVGARDEKLFF
TRBJ2-2 | TRBV11-2 | 17 | CASRRTSGGAYTGELFF
TRBJ2-1 | TRBV4-1 | 13 | CASSLAGAHEQFF
TRBJ2-3 | TRBV12-3/TRBV12-4 | 16 | CASSLVGVRRTDTQYF
TRBJ2-7 | TRBV24-1 | 15 | CATSASTGIDYEQYF
TRBJ1-5 | TRBV7-9 | 15 | CASSREDYSNQPQHF
TRBJ2-2 | TRBV3-1 | 15 | CASEYRRPGGGELFF
TRBJ1-2 | TRBV6-5 | 16 | CASSYPAEEGNYGYTF